This TCR beta chain came from a study of human T cells and chemical hapten exposure. About the study: An area of 2 cm by 2 to 2.5 cm on upper inner arm skin received 2% DPC for sensitization.

Sample time point: pre-sensitization, week 0. Treatment of the sample: therapeutic diphenylcyclopropenone sensitization with weekly scalp DPC. TCRdb passed the RACE reads through MiXCR, listing each CDR3 protein once. This sample has some 250,000 distinct CDR3 sequences, with roughly 7.4% found just once. The V end lost 3 bases, the J end lost 6 bases, and 18 bases lay between the germline ends. Germline V gene data show CDR1 as ENHRY and CDR2 as SYGVKD. The CDR3 extends over 16 amino acids. Sequencing used whole blood, obtained in connection with sensitization to the hapten diphenylcyclopropenone (DPC). This TCR derives from a man aged 18 to 30 with alopecia areata. Some clones in this sample may be carry-over from other donors' samples. This chain uses TRBV10-3 with TRBJ2-1; TRBD1 or TRBD2 may be the D gene (6 bases each). CDR3 coding DNA: TGTGCCATCAGTGACCACAGGGAGGTGATGGGCAATGAGCAGTTCTTC. This translates into CAISDHREVMGNEQFF.